Each of the 5 T cell receptor beta chains below was sequenced from the same sample in a study of CD8+ T cells in alopecia areata. TCR sequencing used cDNA made by reverse transcription of extracted RNA. TCRdb's copy holds only in-frame clones and misses some; the assay was immunoSEQ multiplex PCR. The table has 100,000 to 150,000 clones, approximately 47% seen once. The sequencing input was NKG2D-low CD8+ T cells sorted from blood. The origin of the receptors is a human donor with alopecia areata.

The rearrangement uses TRBV10-3 and TRBJ2-7, with 7 bases lining up with TRBD1. The V gene end was trimmed by 6 bases and the J gene end by 3 bases; junction bases not matched to a gene: 5. The CDR3 is 13 amino acids. In germline, CDR1 is ENHRY, CDR2 SYGVKD. DNA for the CDR3: TGTGCCATCAGCCCGGGACAGCTCTACGAGCAGTACTTC. Translated, it gives CAISPGQLYEQYF.

The V call is TRBV5-1, the J call TRBJ2-5; TRBD2 aligns across 10 bases. Germline loops: CDR1 SGHRS, CDR2 YFSETQ. V was clipped by 4 bases and J by 6 bases; unmatched bases: 6. This CDR3 is 14 amino acids long. In DNA form, the CDR3 reads TGCGCCAGCAGCCCCCAGGGACTAGCGAAGACCCAGTACTTC. It is translated as CASSPQGLAKTQYF.

V gene TRBV5-1 combines with J gene TRBJ1-1; weak D call: TRBD1 (6 bases). The ends were cut back, 0 bases at V and 1 base at J, with 10 bases in the middle. The germline CDR1 and CDR2 sequences are SGHRS and YFSETQ. The CDR3 has 15 amino acids. For the CDR3, the DNA is TGCGCCAGCAGCTTGGAGGGACAAGAGAACACTGAAGCTTTCTTT. Amino acid sequence: CASSLEGQENTEAFF.

This sequence joins TRBV27 and TRBJ1-1; TRBD1 agrees at 7 bases. Germline CDR1 and CDR2: MNHEY and SMNVEV (reference sequence). This CDR3 spans 13 amino acids. V trimming: 6 bases; J trimming: 5 bases; junction bases outside the gene matches: 6. The CDR3 reads CASSYRGGTEAFF. CDR3 sequence (DNA): TGTGCCAGCAGCTACAGGGGCGGGACTGAAGCTTTCTTT.

The CDR3 DNA is TGTGCCAGCAGCACAGGGGGAAATGAGCAGTTCTTC. Protein sequence: CASSTGGNEQFF. This chain uses TRBV7-9 with TRBJ2-1, with TRBD1 identical over 8 bases. The V segment lost 5 bases and the J segment 7 bases; nucleotides outside the gene matches: 1. Per germline, CDR1 SEHNR and CDR2 FQNEAQ (reference sequence). The CDR3 is made up of 12 amino acids.